The present TCR beta chain was sequenced within a study of blood T cell repertoires in COVID-19. This clone was seen only a few times. TCRdb's copy holds only in-frame clones and misses some; the assay was immunoSEQ multiplex PCR. This table has hundreds of thousands of clones, just over 85% appearing once. This CDR3 region has 15 residues. The receptor was isolated from a woman aged 25-40 years with active or convalescent COVID-19. The V and J genes are TRBV21-1 and TRBJ2-2; the D call of TRBD2 is as the table states it, not checked on the DNA. TRBV21-1 is annotated as a pseudogene. The specimen was peripheral blood. The CDR3 loop reads CASSKGGVRTGELFF. CDR3 DNA sequence: TGTGCCAGCAGCAAAGGGGGGGTCCGAACCGGGGAGCTGTTTTTT.